The 4 T cell receptor beta chains reported below all come from one sample, sequenced in a study of cytomegalovirus exposure and HLA in healthy donors. Primers included in the PCR were 60 Vbeta and 13 Jbeta primers. Assay used: immunoSEQ multiplex PCR; TCRdb lists only in-frame clones, some missing. Here the sample spans about 100,000 clones, 75% being singletons. Source material: PBMCs. The receptors derive from a man aged 45-60 years in good health and CMV-seronegative.

The table lists this clone with a count of one. J is TRBJ2-2 and V is TRBV7-3; D perhaps matches TRBD1 (6 bases). Per germline, CDR1 SGHTA and CDR2 FQGTGA. Trimming took 6 bases from V and 1 from J, leaving 15 bases between them. This CDR3 spans 16 amino acids. CDR3 loop: CASRTGTQENTGELFF. CDR3 DNA sequence: TGTGCCAGCAGGACCGGGACACAGGAGAACACCGGGGAGCTGTTTTTT.

The chain uses TRBV28 and TRBJ2-1; 8 nucleotides align to TRBD1. The J segment lost 4 bases and the V segment lost 9 bases, leaving 8 bases of the junction unmatched. Per germline, CDR1 MDHEN and CDR2 SYDVKM. This CDR3 has 14 residues. CDR3 bases: TGTGCCAGTTTCGACGGACAGGGTTACAATGAGCAGTTCTTC. Its protein product is CASFDGQGYNEQFF.

Only a few counts were recorded for this clone. The chain links TRBV7-9 to TRBJ1-6; 7 bases are shared with TRBD1. The junction had 6 bases not matched to a gene; V was cut back by 8 bases and J by 5 bases. Germline CDR1 and CDR2: SEHNR and FQNEAQ (reference sequence). There are 14 residues in the CDR3. Here the CDR3 reads CASSPQGNNSPLHF. CDR3 DNA sequence: TGTGCCAGCTCCCCACAGGGGAATAATTCACCCCTCCACTTT.

This clone was seen a few times. The chain recombines TRBV7-8 with TRBJ2-4; 8 bases align to TRBD2. CDR3 length: 17 amino acids. The J segment lost 2 bases and the V segment lost 5 bases, leaving 11 bases of the junction unmatched. Germline CDR1 SGHVS, CDR2 FQNEAQ. This chain's CDR3 is CASSVGREGLSKNIQYF. CDR3 in DNA: TGTGCCAGCAGCGTGGGACGGGAGGGCCTGTCCAAAAACATTCAGTACTTC.